This T cell receptor beta chain was obtained from a study of blood T cell repertoires in COVID-19. This CDR3 has 16 residues. V lost 4 bases and J lost 0, with 15 bases in between. The germline V gene encodes CDR1 KGHSH and CDR2 LQKENI. The table came from immunoSEQ multiplex PCR; TCRdb's copy has only in-frame clones and leaves some out. In the table there are around 140,000 clones, more than 70% of which are singletons. The sequence was collected from a human donor in a cohort sampled during active COVID-19. The source material was peripheral blood. The chain carries TRBV18 and TRBJ1-1; D unresolved. Here the CDR3 DNA reads TGTGCCAGCTCACGATCCGGGGAAGGGTTGAACACTGAAGCTTTCTTT. As protein: CASSRSGEGLNTEAFF.